This is a list of T cell receptor beta chains from one sample in a study of T cell changes during pregnancy in multiple sclerosis. Profiling relied on immunoSEQ multiplex PCR, and the TCRdb table lists in-frame clones only, not all of them. Seen here are 60,000 to 75,000 clones, around nine tenths observed once, and the top ten hold about 0.85%. The sample in question was peripheral blood, obtained before pregnancy. These receptor sequences come from a female donor with multiple sclerosis, enrolled in a pregnancy study. The CDR3 runs from the conserved cysteine through the conserved F or W. The order of the fields is D gene, clone size, V gene, J gene, CDR3 DNA, CDR3 protein. The D gene is left open where the match is weak. Expanded clones are given a class, and other clones once, few, many or no size at all.

D: TRBD1
size: -
V: TRBV6-5
J: TRBJ1-1
DNA: TGTGCCAGCAGTTACGGGACAGGGGGGAACACTGAAGCTTTCTTT
CDR3: CASSYGTGGNTEAFF

D: TRBD2
size: once
V: TRBV5-4
J: TRBJ2-1
DNA: TGTGCCAGCAGCTTTAAGCGGGGGGAAGTCAATGAGCAGTTCTTC
CDR3: CASSFKRGEVNEQFF

D: TRBD1
size: -
V: TRBV27
J: TRBJ1-2
DNA: TGTGCCAGCAGTTCAGATGGGACAGCTCTTCCCGTCTACGGCTACACCTTC
CDR3: CASSSDGTALPVYGYTF

D: TRBD1
size: -
V: TRBV2
J: TRBJ1-2
DNA: TGTGCCACCACGCCGGACAGGGCCTATGGCTACACCTTC
CDR3: CATTPDRAYGYTF

D: -
size: once
V: TRBV2
J: TRBJ1-1
DNA: TGTGCCAGCAACCCCCAGTTCGGGGTTGAAGCTTTCTTT
CDR3: CASNPQFGVEAFF

D: -
size: -
V: TRBV9
J: TRBJ2-5
DNA: TGTGCCAGCAGCGTAGTGGGTGGGGCAGGGGAGACCCAGTACTTC
CDR3: CASSVVGGAGETQYF

D: -
size: -
V: TRBV4-1
J: TRBJ2-2
DNA: TGCGCCAGCAGCCAACTAGACCTATTTGCGAACACCGGGGAGCTGTTTTTT
CDR3: CASSQLDLFANTGELFF

D: TRBD2
size: -
V: TRBV28
J: TRBJ2-5
DNA: TGTGCCAGCATCGAACTGACCGGGGGGGTAGAGACCCAGTACTTC
CDR3: CASIELTGGVETQYF

D: -
size: -
V: TRBV5-5
J: TRBJ1-4
DNA: TGTGCCAGCAGCTTGGGACACCTACGGGAAAAACTGTTTTTT
CDR3: CASSLGHLREKLFF

D: TRBD1
size: -
V: TRBV6-6
J: TRBJ2-7
DNA: TGTGCCAGCAGTTCGACAGGGGTAGAGCAGTACTTC
CDR3: CASSSTGVEQYF

D: -
size: -
V: TRBV25-1
J: TRBJ1-1
DNA: TGTGCCAGCAGTGAGACAGCCTCTGAAGCTTTCTTT
CDR3: CASSETASEAFF

D: TRBD1
size: -
V: TRBV4-3
J: TRBJ1-1
DNA: TGCGCCAGCAGCCTCGGACAGGCGGCGAATCCCTACACTGAAGCTTTCTTT
CDR3: CASSLGQAANPYTEAFF

D: -
size: medium-sized
V: TRBV4-3
J: TRBJ2-1
DNA: TGCGCCAGCAGCCAAGAGGAGGGGTCCTACAATGAGCAGTTCTTC
CDR3: CASSQEEGSYNEQFF

D: -
size: -
V: TRBV6-6
J: TRBJ1-4
DNA: TGTGCCAGCAGAACCAGGGGAACTAATGAAAAACTGTTTTTT
CDR3: CASRTRGTNEKLFF

D: TRBD2
size: -
V: TRBV11-2
J: TRBJ2-7
DNA: TGTGCCAGCAGTCTCGGACTAGCGGGGGGGAGCTACGAGCAGTACTTC
CDR3: CASSLGLAGGSYEQYF

D: -
size: -
V: TRBV7-2
J: TRBJ1-4
DNA: TGTGCCAGCAGCTTCAGGGTGCGTGAAAAACTGTTTTTT
CDR3: CASSFRVREKLFF

D: -
size: few
V: TRBV5-4
J: TRBJ1-2
DNA: TGTGCCAGCAGCGCGGACTTCTATGGCTACACCTTC
CDR3: CASSADFYGYTF

D: -
size: -
V: TRBV4-1
J: TRBJ2-7
DNA: TGCGCCAGCAGCCAAGTGATATTAGTTGACGAGCAGTACTTC
CDR3: CASSQVILVDEQYF

D: -
size: -
V: TRBV7-2
J: TRBJ1-2
DNA: TGTGCCAGCAGCTTAGACAGGTTCCTTTATGGCTACACCTTC
CDR3: CASSLDRFLYGYTF

D: TRBD1
size: -
V: TRBV4-2
J: TRBJ2-7
DNA: TGTGCCAGCAGCCAATTTGCCGGGACAGGGGGCATTCGGACGAGCGAGCAGTACTTC
CDR3: CASSQFAGTGGIRTSEQYF

D: TRBD1
size: -
V: TRBV9
J: TRBJ1-1
DNA: TGTGCCAGCAGCGTACAGGGGGGATCAGCTTTCTTT
CDR3: CASSVQGGSAFF

D: TRBD1
size: -
V: TRBV18
J: TRBJ1-4
DNA: TGTGCCAGCTCACCGTTAAACCAGGGGGCGACTAATGAAAAACTGTTTTTT
CDR3: CASSPLNQGATNEKLFF

D: -
size: few
V: TRBV7-9
J: TRBJ1-1
DNA: TGTGCCAGCAGCCCCGTGCAGGGGAACACTGAAGCTTTCTTT
CDR3: CASSPVQGNTEAFF

D: TRBD1
size: -
V: TRBV7-2
J: TRBJ1-2
DNA: TGTGCCAGCAGCCCCCGGACAGGGGTAAACTATGGCTACACCTTC
CDR3: CASSPRTGVNYGYTF

D: -
size: -
V: TRBV7-9
J: TRBJ1-1
DNA: TGTGCCAGCAGCTTAGAATTACAGGGCACTGAAGCTTTCTTT
CDR3: CASSLELQGTEAFF

D: -
size: -
V: TRBV5-4
J: TRBJ2-7
DNA: TGTGCCAGCAGCTTTCCAGCGACCTACGAGCAGTACTTC
CDR3: CASSFPATYEQYF

D: TRBD2
size: -
V: TRBV6-6
J: TRBJ2-3
DNA: TGTGCCAGCAGTTACGAAGCTGGGAGGGTCGTGAATACGCAGTATTTT
CDR3: CASSYEAGRVVNTQYF

D: TRBD1
size: -
V: TRBV14
J: TRBJ1-2
DNA: TGTGCCAGCAGCCCAGGGGGCCCGAACTATGGCTACACCTTC
CDR3: CASSPGGPNYGYTF

D: TRBD1
size: few
V: TRBV11-2
J: TRBJ1-3
DNA: TGTGCCAGCAGCCCCTGGACAGGGCAGAGTGGAAACACCATATATTTT
CDR3: CASSPWTGQSGNTIYF

D: -
size: -
V: TRBV12-2
J: TRBJ2-5
DNA: TGTGCAAGTCGCTTGGTTGCAGGGTCGGTAGCAGAGACCCAGTACTTC
CDR3: CASRLVAGSVAETQYF

D: TRBD1
size: -
V: TRBV6-4
J: TRBJ1-1
DNA: TGTGCCAGCAGGGGACAGCTGAACACTGAAGCTTTCTTT
CDR3: CASRGQLNTEAFF

D: TRBD1
size: -
V: TRBV9
J: TRBJ1-2
DNA: TGTGCCAGCAGCGGCCAGGGGGCGCCGAATGGCTACACCTTC
CDR3: CASSGQGAPNGYTF

D: -
size: -
V: TRBV19
J: TRBJ1-4
DNA: TGTGCCAGTAGTATAGGGGCAGGGGAGGGTGAAAAACTGTTTTTT
CDR3: CASSIGAGEGEKLFF

D: -
size: -
V: TRBV5-6
J: TRBJ1-1
DNA: TGTGCCAGCAGCCCATCCCCCCCCGGTTGGACTGAAGCTTTCTTT
CDR3: CASSPSPPGWTEAFF

D: TRBD1
size: -
V: TRBV5-4
J: TRBJ2-7
DNA: TGTGCCAGCAGCGTACAGGGGCCGACCTACGAGCAGTACTTC
CDR3: CASSVQGPTYEQYF

D: TRBD1
size: -
V: TRBV7-2
J: TRBJ1-4
DNA: TGTGCCAGCAGCTTTCAGACAGGGTGGTTAAATGAAAAACTGTTTTTT
CDR3: CASSFQTGWLNEKLFF

D: -
size: -
V: TRBV5-4
J: TRBJ2-1
DNA: TGTGCCAGCAGCTTGGGGGGGGGCGCGGGGTACAATGAGCAGTTCTTC
CDR3: CASSLGGGAGYNEQFF

D: TRBD2
size: -
V: TRBV7-2
J: TRBJ2-1
DNA: TGTGCCAGCAGCTTAGTGGCGACTAGCGGGGGGCCGAGGAATGAGCAGTTCTTC
CDR3: CASSLVATSGGPRNEQFF

D: -
size: -
V: TRBV19
J: TRBJ2-7
DNA: TGTGCCAGAGAGGGGGACGAGCAGTACTTC
CDR3: CAREGDEQYF

D: -
size: -
V: TRBV10-3
J: TRBJ2-5
DNA: TGTGCCATCAGTGCCCCGGACTACCAAGAGACCCAGTACTTC
CDR3: CAISAPDYQETQYF

D: -
size: once
V: TRBV5-6
J: TRBJ2-1
DNA: TGTGCCAGCAGCCAGGGGAGCTCCTACAATGAGCAGTTCTTC
CDR3: CASSQGSSYNEQFF

D: -
size: -
V: TRBV4-1
J: TRBJ1-2
DNA: TGCGCCAGCAGCCAAGATCCAGGGTGGGACTATGGCTACACCTTC
CDR3: CASSQDPGWDYGYTF

D: -
size: -
V: TRBV29-1
J: TRBJ1-1
DNA: TGCAGCGTTGATACCTTTACAGATTTGAACACTGAAGCTTTCTTT
CDR3: CSVDTFTDLNTEAFF

D: -
size: -
V: TRBV6-5
J: TRBJ2-4
DNA: TGTGCCAGCAGAAGAGATCCACAGGGAATCATTCAGTACTTC
CDR3: CASRRDPQGIIQYF

D: -
size: -
V: TRBV19
J: TRBJ1-1
DNA: TGTGCCAGTAGGCTACAGGGTACTTGGGGGATGAACACTGAAGCTTTCTTT
CDR3: CASRLQGTWGMNTEAFF

D: TRBD2
size: -
V: TRBV7-8
J: TRBJ2-7
DNA: TGTGCCAGCAGCTTTAAACTAGCGCTTCTCTACGAGCAGTACTTC
CDR3: CASSFKLALLYEQYF

D: -
size: -
V: TRBV23-1
J: TRBJ2-2
DNA: TGCGCCAGCAGTCAATCGAGTACGAACACCGGGGAGCTGTTTTTT
CDR3: CASSQSSTNTGELFF

D: TRBD2
size: -
V: TRBV11-3
J: TRBJ2-7
DNA: TGTGCCAGCAGCCAAGAGGGCGGGACTAGCGGTAACGAGCAGTACTTC
CDR3: CASSQEGGTSGNEQYF

D: TRBD2
size: -
V: TRBV7-7
J: TRBJ2-1
DNA: TGTGCTAGCAGCCTAGCGGGGGGGCTCGATGAGCAGTTCTTC
CDR3: CASSLAGGLDEQFF

D: -
size: -
V: TRBV6-1
J: TRBJ2-5
DNA: TGTGCCAGCAGCCCGCAACGAGGGCCACAAGAGACCCAGTACTTC
CDR3: CASSPQRGPQETQYF